The rows below give T cell receptor beta chains drawn from one sample of a study of regulatory dendritic cells for organ transplantation. Their antigens are not known. Assay: immunoSEQ multiplex PCR; the TCRdb copy retains only in-frame clones and omits some. This sample carries around 21,000 clones, less than 90% of them seen once, and the ten largest clones take approximately 0.25%. Sequenced sample: naive CD4+ T cells from blood cultured with dendritic cells. These receptors all stem from a human donor in good health. The CDR3 runs from the conserved cysteine through the conserved F or W.

len	j_gene	v_gene	CDR3aa
16	TRBJ2-6	TRBV2	CASSDYMTPGANVLTF
10	TRBJ1-2	TRBV20-1	CSASNLGYTF
15	TRBJ1-3	TRBV7-2	CASSLAGQGGNTIYF
11	TRBJ2-3	TRBV30	CAWRGTGGYYF
18	TRBJ2-1	TRBV10-2	CASSGGLAGGPGYNEQFF
15	TRBJ2-3	TRBV5-6	CASSRGWTGVGTQYF
13	TRBJ2-7	TRBV7-2	CASSLRGSYEQYF
13	TRBJ1-2	TRBV5-4	CASSLDSNYGYTF
14	TRBJ2-5	TRBV11-2	CASSLGTTQETQYF
17	TRBJ2-1	TRBV15	CATSSIYAGSSYNEQFF
15	TRBJ1-2	TRBV15	CATSRATGSVYGYTF
13	TRBJ2-7	TRBV19	CASSIQGSYEQYF
12	TRBJ2-7	TRBV9	CASSETGSVLFF
15	TRBJ2-2	TRBV6-5	CASSYFPGATGELFF
15	TRBJ2-1	TRBV21-1	CASSKDKAGENEQFF
15	TRBJ2-7	TRBV6-4	CASSGFNRDSYEQYF
12	TRBJ2-7	TRBV7-3	CASSFMGQGQYF
14	TRBJ1-5	TRBV19	CASSPPKNNQPQHF
15	TRBJ1-2	TRBV7-3	CASSLRGQGAYGYTF
11	TRBJ1-2	TRBV6-6	CASSQNGGYTF
13	TRBJ1-1	TRBV14	CASRTTENTEAFF
15	TRBJ2-1	TRBV9	CASSPTGSSYNEQFF
16	TRBJ1-1	TRBV28	CASSSKYRGRGTEAFF
14	TRBJ1-3	TRBV18	CASSPDTRRNTIYF
16	TRBJ2-7	TRBV2	CASSFLPSAGGGEQYF
12	TRBJ1-1	TRBV14	CASSQATSEAFF
16	TRBJ2-1	TRBV4-3	CASSHRLAGGGNEQFF
12	TRBJ2-5	TRBV15	CATSRVGETQYF
15	TRBJ2-7	TRBV6-5	CASSYRGRGTYEQYF
11	TRBJ2-7	TRBV6-5	CASSGLYEQYF
15	TRBJ2-5	TRBV11-2	CASSLLAGVGETQYF
12	TRBJ1-3	TRBV28	CASSLSSSTIYF
14	TRBJ2-1	TRBV9	CASSVAGHYNEQFF
12	TRBJ2-3	TRBV9	CASSVVTDTQYF
14	TRBJ2-5	TRBV4-2	CASSQGLATETQYF
15	TRBJ2-7	TRBV7-6	CASSQGSRTSYEQYF
18	TRBJ2-1	TRBV7-3	CASSLRPTSVSSYNEQFF
15	TRBJ2-1	TRBV6-5	CASSYSGTGFNEQFF
12	TRBJ2-7	TRBV6-1	CASGRLSDEQYF
13	TRBJ2-3	TRBV19	CASSKGQWDTQYF
17	TRBJ2-7	TRBV27	CASSLASGTGSSYEQYF
14	TRBJ2-7	TRBV18	CASSPGTVIYEQYF